Listed below are T cell receptor beta chains from one sample, sequenced in a study of graft-versus-host responses after intestinal transplantation. Sequencing used immunoSEQ multiplex PCR; TCRdb keeps in-frame clones, though not all of them. The data show tens of thousands of clones, with roughly 89% seen just once and over 0.08% held by the top ten. Their cognate antigens are unknown. Here the sequenced sample was unstimulated CD4+ T cells sorted from spleen or lymph node cells, taken before intestinal transplant. The receptor source for this set is a human donor who received an intestinal transplant. The CDR3 runs from the conserved cysteine through the conserved F or W. A D gene is named only where the DNA matches it firmly. The size entry is marked missing in some rows and otherwise reads once, few, many or a size class.

J,size,D,V,CDR3,DNA
TRBJ2-3,NA,TRBD1,TRBV2,CASGQGSDTQYF,TGTGCCAGCGGACAGGGGAGCGATACGCAGTATTTT
TRBJ2-3,NA,NA,TRBV5-4,CASSLRGADTQYF,TGTGCCAGCAGCTTGAGAGGAGCAGATACGCAGTATTTT
TRBJ1-6,NA,NA,TRBV13,CASSFRGRGAYNSPLHF,TGTGCCAGCAGCTTCCGGGGGCGGGGGGCGTATAATTCACCCCTCCACTTT
TRBJ1-2,NA,NA,TRBV11-3,CASSLERAGDYGYTF,TGTGCCAGCAGCTTAGAACGGGCAGGGGACTATGGCTACACCTTC
TRBJ2-3,NA,NA,TRBV18,CASSPPEGSWGDTQYF,TGTGCCAGCTCACCCCCGGAGGGGTCATGGGGAGATACGCAGTATTTT
TRBJ2-7,NA,TRBD1,TRBV29-1,CSVEDRAAYEQYF,TGCAGCGTTGAGGACAGGGCGGCCTACGAGCAGTACTTC
TRBJ1-3,NA,NA,TRBV11-3,CASSFTGTSGNTIYF,TGTGCCAGCAGTTTCACAGGAACCTCTGGAAACACCATATATTTT
TRBJ1-4,NA,NA,TRBV6-1,CASSESRATNEKLFF,TGTGCCAGCAGTGAATCCCGGGCAACTAATGAAAAACTGTTTTTT
TRBJ2-6,NA,TRBD1,TRBV19,CASSIYPGQVTSGANVLTF,TGTGCCAGTAGTATCTACCCGGGACAGGTAACCTCTGGGGCCAACGTCCTGACTTTC
TRBJ2-4,NA,NA,TRBV7-2,CASSSRGGEIAKNIQYF,TGTGCCAGCAGCTCACGAGGGGGGGAAATAGCCAAAAACATTCAGTACTTC
TRBJ1-2,NA,TRBD1,TRBV11-3,CASSRSSGTDPYGYTF,TGTGCCAGCAGCCGTTCGTCCGGGACAGATCCCTATGGCTACACCTTC
TRBJ2-1,once,NA,TRBV5-4,CASSPGEVALYNEQFF,TGTGCCAGCAGCCCGGGGGAGGTGGCCCTCTACAATGAGCAGTTCTTC
TRBJ2-7,once,NA,TRBV7-9,CASSLVGRNEQYF,TGTGCCAGCAGCTTAGTGGGCAGAAACGAGCAGTACTTC
TRBJ2-2,NA,NA,TRBV6-6,CASRGQTNTGELFF,TGTGCCAGCAGAGGACAAACTAACACCGGGGAGCTGTTTTTT
TRBJ2-3,NA,NA,TRBV30,CAWSVHRDTQYF,TGTGCCTGGAGTGTACACAGGGATACGCAGTATTTT
TRBJ1-1,NA,TRBD1,TRBV18,CASSRSAPGGNTEAFF,TGTGCCAGCTCACGGTCCGCCCCAGGGGGGAACACTGAAGCTTTCTTT
TRBJ1-3,NA,TRBD1,TRBV11-2,CASSLDRGSSGNTIYF,TGTGCCAGCAGCTTAGACAGGGGGAGCTCTGGAAACACCATATATTTT
TRBJ2-2,NA,TRBD1,TRBV4-3,CASSPRDSRNTGELFF,TGCGCCAGCAGCCCCCGGGACAGTCGGAACACCGGGGAGCTGTTTTTT
TRBJ2-1,NA,TRBD2,TRBV9,CASSVAGTSGSNEQFF,TGTGCCAGCAGCGTAGCAGGGACTAGCGGGAGCAATGAGCAGTTCTTC
TRBJ1-1,NA,NA,TRBV6-5,CASSYTRHTEAFF,TGTGCCAGCAGTTATACGAGGCACACTGAAGCTTTCTTT
TRBJ2-1,once,NA,TRBV6-6,CATRDYNEQFF,TGTGCCACCCGCGACTACAATGAGCAGTTCTTC
TRBJ2-5,NA,TRBD2,TRBV30,CAWGRGGRETQYF,TGTGCCTGGGGCCGGGGGGGCCGAGAGACCCAGTACTTC
TRBJ1-3,NA,NA,TRBV12-5,CASGFSDRRNTIYF,TGTGCTAGTGGTTTCAGCGACAGACGAAACACCATATATTTT
TRBJ2-7,NA,TRBD2,TRBV7-2,CASSNQISGGPSSYEQYF,TGTGCCAGCAGCAACCAAATAAGCGGGGGGCCAAGCTCCTACGAGCAGTACTTC
TRBJ2-7,NA,NA,TRBV5-5,CASSFGTREQYF,TGTGCCAGCAGCTTCGGTACGCGGGAACAGTACTTC
TRBJ2-7,NA,TRBD1,TRBV29-1,CSVESRGRSEQYF,TGCAGCGTTGAATCCAGGGGGCGAAGCGAGCAGTACTTC
TRBJ2-6,NA,TRBD1,TRBV30,CAWSLRTGVLSGANVLTF,TGTGCCTGGAGTCTTCGGACAGGGGTCCTCTCTGGGGCCAACGTCCTGACTTTC
TRBJ2-1,NA,TRBD2,TRBV5-4,CASSFLAGARSYNEQFF,TGTGCCAGCAGCTTCCTAGCGGGGGCCCGCTCCTACAATGAGCAGTTCTTC
TRBJ1-6,few,TRBD1,TRBV5-5,CASSLRTGRPVNSPLHF,TGTGCCAGCAGCTTGAGGACAGGGCGGCCAGTGAATTCACCCCTCCACTTT
TRBJ2-2,NA,TRBD2,TRBV7-6,CASSGTSGGAHTGELFF,TGTGCCAGCAGCGGAACTAGCGGGGGGGCCCACACCGGGGAGCTGTTTTTT
TRBJ1-6,NA,NA,TRBV7-2,CASSQRVNSPLHF,TGTGCCAGCAGCCAACGGGTCAATTCACCCCTCCACTTT
TRBJ1-6,NA,TRBD1,TRBV19,CASSSRGRPYNSPLHF,TGTGCCAGTAGTAGCAGGGGGCGACCATATAATTCACCCCTCCACTTT
TRBJ1-3,NA,TRBD1,TRBV7-8,CASSLARVQGVVGNTIYF,TGTGCCAGCAGCTTAGCGAGGGTACAGGGGGTGGTTGGAAACACCATATATTTT
TRBJ1-2,NA,TRBD1,TRBV9,CASSGPGQKANYGYTF,TGTGCCAGCAGCGGCCCGGGACAGAAAGCTAACTATGGCTACACCTTC
TRBJ2-7,NA,TRBD1,TRBV5-1,CASSLLTGASYEQYF,TGCGCCAGCAGCTTGCTTACAGGGGCCTCCTACGAGCAGTACTTC
TRBJ2-2,NA,TRBD2,TRBV7-9,CASSWGGLTGELFF,TGTGCCAGCAGCTGGGGGGGTCTCACCGGGGAGCTGTTTTTT
TRBJ2-2,NA,TRBD1,TRBV7-7,CASRSGTGSIGELFF,TGTGCCAGCAGGTCCGGGACAGGGAGCATCGGGGAGCTGTTTTTT
TRBJ1-4,NA,NA,TRBV18,CASRPTLLTTNEKLFF,TGTGCCAGCCGACCGACTCTGTTGACGACCAATGAAAAACTGTTTTTT
TRBJ2-2,NA,TRBD2,TRBV9,CASRSSGGSTGELFF,TGTGCCAGCAGGAGTAGCGGGGGGTCCACCGGGGAGCTGTTTTTT
TRBJ2-7,NA,NA,TRBV7-9,CASSAGPMYEQYF,TGTGCCAGCAGCGCGGGACCGATGTACGAGCAGTACTTC
TRBJ2-3,once,TRBD2,TRBV2,CASSEASGGDTDTQYF,TGTGCCAGCAGTGAAGCGAGCGGGGGGGACACAGATACGCAGTATTTT
TRBJ2-6,NA,NA,TRBV12-5,CASGFTGPIASGANVLTF,TGTGCTAGTGGTTTCACCGGTCCTATCGCCTCTGGGGCCAACGTCCTGACTTTC
TRBJ1-2,NA,NA,TRBV21-1,CASSKGQGSGYTF,TGTGCCAGCAGCAAAGGGCAGGGGTCGGGCTACACCTTC
TRBJ1-2,NA,TRBD1,TRBV5-4,CASSLWTGDGYTF,TGTGCCAGCAGCTTATGGACAGGGGATGGCTACACCTTC